These T cell receptor beta chains were read from a single sample in a study of T cells in localized non-small cell lung cancer. TCRdb keeps only in-frame clones here, not all; method: immunoSEQ multiplex PCR. The repertoire consists of 15,000 to 20,000 clones, with about four fifths occurring once and the leading ten covering 30%. This sample comprised peripheral blood, obtained before any cancer treatment. These receptors were collected from a male donor older than 55 with stage I lung adenocarcinoma. Each CDR3 is given with its conserved first and last residue. A D gene is named only where the DNA matches it firmly. Rows may omit the clone size; those that give it use once, few, many or a size class.

J gene | D gene | V gene | clone size | CDR3 protein | CDR3 DNA
TRBJ2-7 | - | TRBV7-2 | - | CASSLAGGGAAYEQYF | TGTGCCAGCAGCTTAGCGGGGGGGGGCGCGGCCTACGAGCAGTACTTC
TRBJ2-1 | TRBD2 | TRBV7-3 | - | CASSFSGVADEQFF | TGTGCCAGCAGCTTCAGCGGGGTGGCTGATGAGCAGTTCTTC
TRBJ1-3 | - | TRBV5-6 | - | CASSPRVAGNTIYF | TGTGCCAGCAGCCCCCGGGTAGCGGGAAACACCATATATTTT
TRBJ2-7 | TRBD2 | TRBV10-3 | - | CAISESGSNGEQYF | TGTGCCATCAGTGAAAGCGGGAGTAACGGCGAGCAGTACTTC
TRBJ2-1 | - | TRBV7-9 | few | CASSLGRDNEQFF | TGTGCCAGCAGCCTCGGACGGGACAATGAGCAGTTCTTC
TRBJ2-2 | - | TRBV6-5 | medium-sized | CASRQGIRTGELFF | TGTGCCAGCAGGCAGGGTATTCGCACCGGGGAGCTGTTTTTT
TRBJ1-1 | - | TRBV18 | - | CASSPRLQGFGDTEAFF | TGTGCCAGCTCACCACGACTTCAGGGGTTTGGGGACACTGAAGCTTTCTTT
TRBJ1-3 | TRBD1 | TRBV5-1 | once | CASSSTTGESGNTIYF | TGCGCCAGCAGCTCCACGACAGGGGAGTCTGGAAACACCATATATTTT
TRBJ2-7 | - | TRBV11-2 | - | CASSLGPGVYEQYF | TGTGCCAGCAGCTTAGGTCCCGGGGTCTACGAGCAGTACTTC
TRBJ2-7 | TRBD2 | TRBV9 | - | CASSGLAGIGYEQYF | TGTGCCAGCAGCGGACTAGCGGGAATCGGCTACGAGCAGTACTTC
TRBJ1-3 | TRBD1 | TRBV7-9 | - | CASSPGQGFGNTIYF | TGTGCCAGCAGCCCGGGACAGGGTTTTGGAAACACCATATATTTT
TRBJ2-1 | - | TRBV5-6 | - | CASSLGSGSNEQFF | TGTGCCAGCAGCTTGGGCTCAGGGTCCAATGAGCAGTTCTTC
TRBJ2-3 | - | TRBV30 | - | CAWAREHTDTQYF | TGTGCCTGGGCCCGGGAGCACACAGATACGCAGTATTTT
TRBJ2-7 | TRBD2 | TRBV2 | - | CASSGEGRSSYEQYF | TGTGCCAGCAGTGGGGAGGGACGTAGCTCCTACGAGCAGTACTTC
TRBJ1-5 | - | TRBV20-1 | - | CSARNSGLQHF | TGCAGTGCTAGGAATTCGGGGCTCCAGCATTTT
TRBJ2-3 | - | TRBV7-3 | - | CASSLGQGADTQYF | TGTGCCAGCAGCTTGGGTCAGGGAGCAGATACGCAGTATTTT
TRBJ2-2 | TRBD2 | TRBV18 | - | CASSGGSGDSNTGELFF | TGTGCCAGCTCAGGTGGTAGCGGGGACTCGAACACCGGGGAGCTGTTTTTT
TRBJ2-1 | - | TRBV19 | few | CASSIDGLRGTSYNEQFF | TGTGCCAGTAGTATAGATGGGTTGAGGGGGACTTCCTACAATGAGCAGTTCTTC
TRBJ2-2 | - | TRBV7-6 | - | CASSFRPQNTGELFF | TGTGCCAGCAGCTTTAGGCCCCAGAACACCGGGGAGCTGTTTTTT
TRBJ2-3 | - | TRBV6-6 | - | CASSPVEGADTQYF | TGTGCCAGCAGCCCGGTGGAGGGTGCAGATACGCAGTATTTT
TRBJ2-5 | - | TRBV28 | - | CASSLLGETQYF | TGTGCCAGCAGTTTACTGGGAGAGACCCAGTACTTC
TRBJ1-5 | - | TRBV7-2 | few | CASSLGSQPQHF | TGTGCCAGCAGCTTGGGTAGTCAGCCCCAGCATTTT
TRBJ1-1 | - | TRBV5-2 | - | CASSLGQRNTEAFF | TGTGCCAGCAGCTTGGGACAGCGGAACACTGAAGCTTTCTTT
TRBJ2-7 | - | TRBV7-2 | - | CASSRLLSYEQYF | TGTGCCAGCAGCCGGCTACTGTCGTACGAGCAGTACTTC
TRBJ2-7 | - | TRBV9 | - | CASSSGGVGYEQYF | TGTGCCAGCAGCAGCGGAGGGGTAGGCTACGAGCAGTACTTC
TRBJ2-2 | TRBD2 | TRBV15 | - | CATSTPRLAESTGELFF | TGTGCCACCAGCACACCTAGACTAGCGGAGTCCACCGGGGAGCTGTTTTTT
TRBJ2-3 | TRBD1 | TRBV10-3 | once | CAISAQGTGGTDTQYF | TGTGCCATCAGTGCACAAGGGACAGGGGGAACAGATACGCAGTATTTT
TRBJ1-1 | TRBD1 | TRBV18 | few | CASSPPPGGIPKTEAFF | TGTGCCAGCTCACCACCTCCAGGGGGTATCCCAAAAACTGAAGCTTTCTTT
TRBJ2-4 | TRBD2 | TRBV18 | - | CASNTGTSGTIQYF | TGTGCCAGTAACACGGGGACTAGCGGGACCATTCAGTACTTC
TRBJ1-1 | - | TRBV19 | - | CASSIDKGAGYTEAFF | TGTGCCAGTAGTATAGATAAAGGGGCGGGGTACACTGAAGCTTTCTTT
TRBJ1-2 | TRBD1 | TRBV4-2 | - | CASSQETGGAIDYGYTF | TGTGCCAGCAGCCAAGAAACAGGGGGCGCAATCGACTATGGCTACACCTTC